What follows are 8 T cell receptor beta chains derived from one specimen sequenced in a study of shared clonotypes between healthy human individuals. Using immunoSEQ multiplex PCR, the repertoire was profiled, and TCRdb retains in-frame clones only, with some absent. The sample holds 660,000 or so clones, roughly 95% seen once. Only CD45RO-negative cells positively selected for CCR7 counted as naive CD8 cells, so terminally differentiated effector memory CD45RA+ cells were excluded. Sequenced material: naive CD8+ T cells sorted from blood. The receptors were gathered from a woman aged 25-40 years in good health.

A remark on this clone: The same CDR3 can be traced to other DNA sequences in this sample. This sequence joins TRBV9 and TRBJ2-2; D gene ambiguous. Germline CDR1 reads SGDLS; CDR2 reads YYNGEE. CDR3 size: 12 residues. V was trimmed by 3 bases and J by 4 bases, leaving 4 bases between them. For the CDR3, the DNA is TGTGCCAGCAGCGGTCTCACCGGGGAGCTGTTTTTT. Protein sequence: CASSGLTGELFF.

This sequence joins TRBV13 and TRBJ2-1; TRBD1 agrees at 7 bases. Germline lookup yields CDR1 PRHDT and CDR2 FYEKMQ (reference sequence). The CDR3 is 15 residues long. Losses at the gene ends were 5 bases for V and 5 bases for J; bases not matched to a gene: 9. The CDR3 DNA reads TGTGCCAGCAGCCCGAAGGGACAGACGAACAATGAGCAGTTCTTC. Translating gives CASSPKGQTNNEQFF.

The rearrangement joins TRBV9 to TRBJ2-7; 7 bases map to TRBD1. The V segment lost 5 bases and the J segment 5 bases; nucleotides outside the gene matches: 7. The germline V gene encodes CDR1 SGDLS and CDR2 YYNGEE. CDR3 length: 13 amino acids. Written as DNA, the CDR3 is TGTGCCAGCAGTGGAACAGGGGTCCACGAGCAGTACTTC. Translated: CASSGTGVHEQYF.

The V gene is TRBV29-1, the J gene TRBJ2-7; TRBD1 matches at 7 bases. Germline loops: CDR1 SQVTM, CDR2 ANQGSEA. The CDR3 is 13 residues long. Trimming at V came to 5 bases and at J to 0 bases, leaving 4 bases not matched to a gene. The CDR3 DNA sequence: TGCAGCGTTCAGACAGGGCTCTCCTACGAGCAGTACTTC. Protein sequence: CSVQTGLSYEQYF.

The genes are TRBV6-1 and TRBJ2-5; D is undetermined. The V and J ends lost 7 bases and 5 bases respectively, with 20 bases between them. CDR3 size: 15 residues. Looked up from germline, CDR1 is MNHNS and CDR2 is SASEGT. The CDR3 nucleotides read TGTGCCAGCACCCCTAGAGAGACGACTGGGGAGACCCAGTACTTC. This codes for CASTPRETTGETQYF.

The chain is built from TRBV15 and TRBJ1-1; D may be TRBD1 (6 bases). Germline V lookup: CDR1 LNHNV, CDR2 YYDKDF (reference sequence). This CDR3 region has 13 residues. V was trimmed by 5 bases and J by 7 bases, leaving 14 bases between them. CDR3 bases: TGTGCCACCAGCGCGACGGAGGGGGGTGAAGCTTTCTTT. It encodes CATSATEGGEAFF.

In its sample, this clone was seen once. The chain carries TRBV27 and TRBJ2-7, with TRBD2 matching over 16 bases. CDR1 is MNHEY and CDR2 is SMNVEV in the germline V gene (reference sequence). Trimming removed 5 bases from V and 2 bases from J; junction bases left unmatched: 3. The CDR3 length is 16 residues. The chain's CDR3 is CASSAGLAGGTYEQYF. CDR3 DNA: TGTGCCAGCAGTGCGGGACTAGCGGGAGGGACCTACGAGCAGTACTTC.

The chain is built from TRBV4-1 and TRBJ2-7; TRBD2 matches 15 bases. J was trimmed by 0 bases and V by 4 bases; bases with no gene match: 7. The CDR3 extends over 18 amino acids. The germline V gene encodes CDR1 MGHRA and CDR2 YSYEKL. Here the CDR3 reads CASSRSGTSGRSSYEQYF. Here the CDR3 DNA reads TGCGCCAGCAGCCGATCCGGGACTAGCGGGAGGAGCTCCTACGAGCAGTACTTC.